These 12 T cell receptor beta chains share one sample of origin, sequenced in a study of blood T cell repertoires in COVID-19. Here immunoSEQ multiplex PCR was the method, and the copy in TCRdb shows in-frame clones only, minus some. The sample holds a few hundred thousand clones; around 89% are singletons and the top ten take approximately 9%. The source material was PBMCs or T cells enriched from blood (not recorded which). The receptors stem from a man in his forties who had recovered from COVID-19.

This clone was detected a few times. This chain joins TRBV3-1 (or the pseudogene TRBV3-2) and TRBJ1-6; a possible D gene is TRBD1 (5 bases). Germline CDR1 is LGHDT and CDR2 is YNNKEL (reference sequence). The ends were cut back, 3 bases at V and 5 bases at J, with 11 bases in the middle. The CDR3 runs to 15 residues. This chain's CDR3 is CASSQGRLDNSPLHF. The CDR3 region has the DNA TGTGCCAGCAGCCAGGGGCGTTTAGATAATTCACCCCTCCACTTT.

The V gene is TRBV5-1, the J gene TRBJ1-1, with 11 bases identical to TRBD1. The CDR3 consists of 16 residues. After removal of 4 bases from V and 0 bases from J, the junction contained 5 bases not matched to a gene. The germline V gene has CDR1 SGHRS and CDR2 YFSETQ. The CDR3 sequence: CASSLMGQGVNTEAFF. CDR3 DNA: TGCGCCAGCAGCCTAATGGGACAGGGGGTGAACACTGAAGCTTTCTTT. Looking up the rest from reference TRBV5-1 and TRBJ1-1 gives the full variable domain: KAGVTQTPRYLIKTRGQQVTLSCSPISGHRSVSWYQQTPGQGLQFLFEYFSETQRNKGNFPGRFSGRQFSNSRSEMNVSTLELGDSALYLCASSLMGQGVNTEAFFGQGTRLTVV.

This sequence joins TRBV25-1 and TRBJ2-7, with 9 bases matching TRBD2. Germline V gene data show CDR1 as MGHDK and CDR2 as SYGVNS. The CDR3 totals 14 residues. Trimming at V came to 3 bases and at J to 4 bases, leaving 4 bases not matched to a gene. CDR3 sequence (DNA): TGTGCCAGCAGTGACTGGGCGGGAGGGTACGAGCAGTACTTC. Translated, it gives CASSDWAGGYEQYF.

J is TRBJ1-3 and V is TRBV6-5; a weak D match, TRBD1 (5 bases). With 6 bases removed from V and 0 bases from J, the gap between germline ends came to 12 bases. CDR1 MNHEY and CDR2 SVGAGI come from the germline V gene. The CDR3 length is 15 residues. CDR3 bases: TGTGCCAGCAGCCGTGGACAACTCTCTGGAAACACCATATATTTT. This codes for CASSRGQLSGNTIYF.

This clone appeared once. CDR3: CASSELQVANYGYTF. The CDR3 region has the DNA TGTGCCAGCAGTGAATTACAGGTAGCTAACTATGGCTACACCTTC. The genes are TRBV6-1 and TRBJ1-2; the D gene is possibly TRBD1 (5 bases). The CDR3 sequence is 15 residues long. The ends were cut back, 2 bases at V and 0 bases at J, with 10 bases in the middle. Germline V gene sequence: CDR1 MNHNS, CDR2 SASEGT.

This rearrangement joins TRBV18 to TRBJ1-6; possible D gene TRBD1, 5 bases. CDR3 size: 15 residues. Between the trimmed V and J ends, which lost 0 bases and 10 bases, there was a span of 13 bases. The germline V gene has CDR1 KGHSH and CDR2 LQKENI. CDR3 sequence reads: CASSPPGQGRSPLHF. The CDR3 coding sequence is TGTGCCAGCTCACCACCGGGGCAGGGTCGATCACCCCTCCACTTT.

The chain uses TRBV7-2 and TRBJ1-6; 11 bases are shared with TRBD1. The junction had 14 bases not matched to a gene; V was cut back by 6 bases and J by 10 bases. Per germline, CDR1 SGHTA and CDR2 FQGNSA. This CDR3 region has 17 residues. This chain's CDR3 is CASSPMGQGGFGSPLHF. For the CDR3, the DNA is TGTGCCAGCAGTCCCATGGGACAGGGGGGGTTCGGCTCACCCCTCCACTTT.

V and J are TRBV19 and TRBJ1-2, with D hard to call. The germline V gene encodes CDR1 LNHDA and CDR2 SQIVND (reference sequence). The CDR3 contains 18 residues. V was pared by 2 bases and J by 4 bases, with 23 bases between. In DNA, the CDR3 is TGTGCCAGTAGTATATCATCCCCAAGAGAGGGAGTAGTCTATGGCTACACCTTC. Translated, it gives CASSISSPREGVVYGYTF.

This sequence joins TRBV9 and TRBJ2-1; TRBD2 is a possible D gene (6 bases). This CDR3 region has 17 residues. Germline CDR1 reads SGDLS; CDR2 reads YYNGEE. The V gene lost 3 bases and the J gene lost 2 bases, with 18 bases spanning the gap. CDR3 nucleotide sequence: TGTGCCAGCAGCGCTGAACGACCGGGACTTCCCTACAATGAGCAGTTCTTC. Encoded protein: CASSAERPGLPYNEQFF. The complete variable domain, with remaining parts taken from reference TRBV9 and TRBJ2-1, reads DSGVTQTPKHLITATGQRVTLRCSPRSGDLSVYWYQQSLDQGLQFLIQYYNGEERAKGNILERFSAQQFPDLHSELNLSSLELGDSALYFCASSAERPGLPYNEQFFGPGTRLTVL.

The chain couples TRBV7-6 to TRBJ1-3; tentatively, D is TRBD1 (6 bases). CDR3 length: 16 amino acids. The germline V gene has CDR1 SGHVS and CDR2 FNYEAQ. Trimming stripped 5 bases from V and 0 bases from J, with 14 bases between. CDR3 DNA: TGTGCCAGCAGCGCACAGGGCTTTCTCTCTGGAAACACCATATATTTT. Translating gives CASSAQGFLSGNTIYF. The variable domain in full, with the rest retrieved from reference TRBV7-6 and TRBJ1-3, is GAGVSQSPRYKVTKRGQDVALRCDPISGHVSLYWYRQALGQGPEFLTYFNYEAQQDKSGLPNDRFSAERPEGSISTLTIQRTEQRDSAMYRCASSAQGFLSGNTIYFGEGSWLTVV.

The chain couples TRBV5-6 to TRBJ2-7, with D possibly being TRBD1 (5 bases). V dropped 4 bases and J dropped 7 bases, with 15 bases sitting between them. The germline V gene encodes CDR1 SGHDT and CDR2 YYEEEE. This CDR3 region has 13 residues. The CDR3 DNA is TGTGCCAGCAGCCGCCGGGCAGGGCTTGAGCAGTACTTC. As protein: CASSRRAGLEQYF.

The chain uses TRBV19 and TRBJ1-1, with D perhaps TRBD1 (6 bases). The CDR3 runs to 16 residues. Germline V gives CDR1 LNHDA, CDR2 SQIVND (reference sequence). The V end lost 5 bases, the J end lost 6 bases, and 22 bases lay between the germline ends. As DNA, the CDR3 is TGTGCCAGTAGTTCAGATCTCCCGGGACACAGGTCTGAAGCTTTCTTT. Protein product: CASSSDLPGHRSEAFF.